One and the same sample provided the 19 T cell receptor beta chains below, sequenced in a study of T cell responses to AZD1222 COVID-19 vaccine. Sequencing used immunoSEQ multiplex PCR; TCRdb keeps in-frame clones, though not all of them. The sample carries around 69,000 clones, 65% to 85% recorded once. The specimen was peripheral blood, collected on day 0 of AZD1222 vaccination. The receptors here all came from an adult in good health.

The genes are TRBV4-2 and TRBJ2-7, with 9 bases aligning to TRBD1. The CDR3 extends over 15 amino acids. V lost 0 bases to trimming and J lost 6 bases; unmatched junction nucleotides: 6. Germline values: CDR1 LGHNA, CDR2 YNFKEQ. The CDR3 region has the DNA TGTGCCAGCAGCCAAGACCGGGACAGGGCCCTCGAGCAGTACTTC. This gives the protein CASSQDRDRALEQYF.

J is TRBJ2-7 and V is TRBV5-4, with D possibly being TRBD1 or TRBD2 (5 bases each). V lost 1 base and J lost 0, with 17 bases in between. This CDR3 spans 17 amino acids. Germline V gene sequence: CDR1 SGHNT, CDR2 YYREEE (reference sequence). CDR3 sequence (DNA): TGTGCCAGCAGCTTGAGTCCCCCGGGGCGCCTCTCCTACGAGCAGTACTTC. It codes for CASSLSPPGRLSYEQYF.

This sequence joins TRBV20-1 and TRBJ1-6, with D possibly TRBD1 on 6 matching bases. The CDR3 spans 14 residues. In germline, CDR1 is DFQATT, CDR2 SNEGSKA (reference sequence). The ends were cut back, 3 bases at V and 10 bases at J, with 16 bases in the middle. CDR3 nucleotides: TGCAGTGCTAGTGTAGGGCAGGGACACTCACCCCTCCACTTT. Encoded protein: CSASVGQGHSPLHF.

The CDR3, as DNA: TGCGCCAGCAGCTTGAGGAGGGGAGGTTTGGCTGGCTACACCTTC. It specifies CASSLRRGGLAGYTF. This sequence joins TRBV5-1 and TRBJ1-2, with D perhaps matching TRBD1 (5 bases). V shed 1 base and J shed 7 bases, with 17 bases lying between them. The CDR3 consists of 15 residues. In germline, CDR1 is SGHRS, CDR2 YFSETQ.

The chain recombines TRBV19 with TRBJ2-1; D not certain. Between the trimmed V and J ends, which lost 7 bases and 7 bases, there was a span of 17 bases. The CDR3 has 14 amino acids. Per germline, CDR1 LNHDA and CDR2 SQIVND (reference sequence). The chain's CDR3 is CASTGGVSGNEQFF. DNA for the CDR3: TGTGCCAGTACCGGTGGAGTTAGTGGGAATGAGCAGTTCTTC.

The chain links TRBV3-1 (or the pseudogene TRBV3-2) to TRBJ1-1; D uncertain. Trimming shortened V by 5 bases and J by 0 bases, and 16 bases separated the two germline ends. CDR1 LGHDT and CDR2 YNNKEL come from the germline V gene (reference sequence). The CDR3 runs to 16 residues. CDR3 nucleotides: TGTGCCAGCAGCTTTACAGCGACTACTATGAACACTGAAGCTTTCTTT. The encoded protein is CASSFTATTMNTEAFF.

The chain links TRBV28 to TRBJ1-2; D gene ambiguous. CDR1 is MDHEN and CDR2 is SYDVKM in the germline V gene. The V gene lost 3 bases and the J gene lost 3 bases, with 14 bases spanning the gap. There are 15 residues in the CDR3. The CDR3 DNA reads TGTGCCAGCAGTTTCGGATCGGGCAATTACTATGGCTACACCTTC. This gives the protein CASSFGSGNYYGYTF.

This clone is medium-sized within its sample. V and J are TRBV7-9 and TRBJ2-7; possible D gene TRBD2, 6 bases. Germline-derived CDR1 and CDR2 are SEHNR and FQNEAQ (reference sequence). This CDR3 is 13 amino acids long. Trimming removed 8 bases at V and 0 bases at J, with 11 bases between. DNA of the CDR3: TGTGCCAGCCTCCTGGGGGGCTCCTACGAGCAGTACTTC. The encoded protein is CASLLGGSYEQYF.

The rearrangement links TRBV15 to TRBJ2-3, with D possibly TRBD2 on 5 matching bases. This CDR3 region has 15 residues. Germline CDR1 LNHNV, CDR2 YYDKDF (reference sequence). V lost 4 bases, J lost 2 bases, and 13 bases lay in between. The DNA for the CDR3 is TGTGCCACCAGCACAGGACTCTATGACACAGATACGCAGTATTTT. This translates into CATSTGLYDTDTQYF.

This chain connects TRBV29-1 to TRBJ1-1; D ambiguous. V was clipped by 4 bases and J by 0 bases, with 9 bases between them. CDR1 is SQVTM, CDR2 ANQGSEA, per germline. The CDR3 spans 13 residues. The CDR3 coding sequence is TGCAGCGTTGTTAGAGACATGAACACTGAAGCTTTCTTT. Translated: CSVVRDMNTEAFF.

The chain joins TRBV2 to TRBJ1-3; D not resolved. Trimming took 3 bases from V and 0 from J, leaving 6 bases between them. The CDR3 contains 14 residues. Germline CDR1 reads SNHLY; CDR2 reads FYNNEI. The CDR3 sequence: CASSDYSSGNTIYF. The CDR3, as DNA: TGTGCCAGCAGTGATTATAGCTCTGGAAACACCATATATTTT.

Written as DNA, the CDR3 is TGTGCCATCAGACTAGGCGATGCGAATTCACCCCTCCACTTT. It specifies CAIRLGDANSPLHF. The chain recombines TRBV10-3 with TRBJ1-6; D unresolved. Germline loops: CDR1 ENHRY, CDR2 SYGVKD. The CDR3 runs to 14 residues. V lost 6 bases and J lost 7, with 13 bases in between.

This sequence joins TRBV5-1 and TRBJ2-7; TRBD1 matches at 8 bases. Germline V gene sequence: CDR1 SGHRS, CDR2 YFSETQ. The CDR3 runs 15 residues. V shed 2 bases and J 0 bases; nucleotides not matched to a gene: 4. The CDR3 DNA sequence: TGCGCCAGCAGCTTAGGACAGGGAGCCTCCTACGAGCAGTACTTC. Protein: CASSLGQGASYEQYF.

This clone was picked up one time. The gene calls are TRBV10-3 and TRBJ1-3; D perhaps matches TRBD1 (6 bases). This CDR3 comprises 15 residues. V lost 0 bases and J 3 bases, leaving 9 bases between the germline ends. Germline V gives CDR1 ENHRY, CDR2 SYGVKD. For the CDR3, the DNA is TGTGCCATCAGTGAGTCAGGGGGGCATGGAAACACCATATATTTT. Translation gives CAISESGGHGNTIYF.

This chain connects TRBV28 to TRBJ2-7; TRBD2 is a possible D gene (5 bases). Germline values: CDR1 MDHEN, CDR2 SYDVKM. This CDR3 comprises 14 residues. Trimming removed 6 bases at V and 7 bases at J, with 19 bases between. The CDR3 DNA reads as TGTGCCAGCAGGAGTTCCGGAGGTTCGGGAGAGCAGTACTTC. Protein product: CASRSSGGSGEQYF.

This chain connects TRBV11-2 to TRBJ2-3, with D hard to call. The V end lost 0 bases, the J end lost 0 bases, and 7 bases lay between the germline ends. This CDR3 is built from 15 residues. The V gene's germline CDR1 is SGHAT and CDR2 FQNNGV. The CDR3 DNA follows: TGTGCCAGCAGCTTAGAACAGTCAAGCACAGATACGCAGTATTTT. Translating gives CASSLEQSSTDTQYF.

The CDR3 sequence: CASSLGTGLETQYF. CDR3 coding DNA: TGTGCCAGCAGCTTAGGGACAGGCTTGGAGACCCAGTACTTC. J is TRBJ2-5 and V is TRBV7-7; TRBD1 agrees at 7 bases. There are 14 residues in the CDR3. V gave up 1 base and J gave up 5 bases; unmatched junction bases: 4. Germline assignment: CDR1 SSHAT and CDR2 FNYEAQ (reference sequence).

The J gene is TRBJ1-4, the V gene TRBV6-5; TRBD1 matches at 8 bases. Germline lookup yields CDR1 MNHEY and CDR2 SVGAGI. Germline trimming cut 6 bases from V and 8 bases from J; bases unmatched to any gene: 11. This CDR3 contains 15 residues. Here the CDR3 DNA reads TGTGCCAGCAGCGTGTCAGGGGGCTTTGGGGAAAAACTGTTTTTT. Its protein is CASSVSGGFGEKLFF.

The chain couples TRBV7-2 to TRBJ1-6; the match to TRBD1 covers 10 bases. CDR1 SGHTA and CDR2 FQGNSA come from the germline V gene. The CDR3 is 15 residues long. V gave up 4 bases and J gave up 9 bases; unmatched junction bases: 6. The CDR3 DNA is TGTGCCAGCAGCTGGGACAGGGGAGGAGGTTCACCCCTCCACTTT. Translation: CASSWDRGGGSPLHF.